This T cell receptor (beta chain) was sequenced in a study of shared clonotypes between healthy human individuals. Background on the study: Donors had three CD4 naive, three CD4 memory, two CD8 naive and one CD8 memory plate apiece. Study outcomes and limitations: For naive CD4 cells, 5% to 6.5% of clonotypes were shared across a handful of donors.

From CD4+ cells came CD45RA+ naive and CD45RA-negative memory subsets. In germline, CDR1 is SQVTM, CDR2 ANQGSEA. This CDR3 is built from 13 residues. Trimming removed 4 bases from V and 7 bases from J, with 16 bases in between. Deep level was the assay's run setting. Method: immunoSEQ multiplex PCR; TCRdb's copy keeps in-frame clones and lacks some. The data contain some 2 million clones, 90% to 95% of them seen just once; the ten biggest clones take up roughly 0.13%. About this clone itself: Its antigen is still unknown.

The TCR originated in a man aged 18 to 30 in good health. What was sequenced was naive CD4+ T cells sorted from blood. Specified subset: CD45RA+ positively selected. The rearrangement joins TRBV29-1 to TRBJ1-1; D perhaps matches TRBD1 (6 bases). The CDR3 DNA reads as TGCAGCGTTGTCGGGGCGGGGGGCAGTGAAGCTTTCTTT. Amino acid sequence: CSVVGAGGSEAFF.